The entry that follows covers one TCR beta chain sequence. This clonotype occurred a few times. The antigen this receptor binds is unknown. Nothing much larger sits one base from this clone, and base qualities are not available. The sample is drawn from a study of blood T cells in healthy people across ages (dated by TCRdb to about 2015). About the investigation overall: Template switching captured roughly one uniquely barcoded TCR beta cDNA molecule per two T cells in model experiments. The study measured age-related changes in TCR beta repertoire diversity using deep sequencing normalized with unique cDNA molecular identifiers. Four age groups were formed from the donors: young (average about 17 years), middle-aged (approximately 39), aged (roughly 59) and long-lived (approximately 80). To avoid experimental bias, donors of different ages were spread randomly across the sequencing lanes. The study analyzed two additional independent replicas of 1 million unique cDNA reads from the same blood draw for two donors, one aged 18 to 29 and one aged 80 or older. Summary of the overall study and its limitations: The long-lived group showed more naive CD4+ T cells, fewer expanded clones and increased TCR diversity than the aged group, suggesting age selection. The percentage of naive T cells measured by flow cytometry correlated strongly with observed TCR beta diversity. The CMV infection status of donors was not known, potentially confounding age-related changes in expanded clonotypes. Estimates of total diversity based on one million sequenced T cells were regarded as lower bounds and as underestimates. As age increased, observed TCR beta diversity per million T cells dropped in a roughly linear way, and a significant reduction was already evident by age roughly 40. Because profiling used bulk unsorted PBMCs, naive and antigen-experienced compartments could not be compared conclusively.

The library was built by means of 5' RACE. Sequencing took place on an Illumina HiSeq 2500. The second PCR ran for about 6 to 12 cycles and used a J-beta primer mix along with a sample-barcoded 5' primer. Each TCR beta cDNA molecule received a unique molecular identifier from a template-switch 5' adaptor carrying 12 random nucleotides. Each sample yielded at least 2.5 million CDR3-containing paired-end reads. First-strand cDNA synthesis was performed from all RNA using the Mint cDNA synthesis kit, with priming by a TRBC-specific oligonucleotide. All cDNA was treated with uracil-DNA glycosylase and then went through a first 18-cycle PCR with the universal primers M1SS and BC2_uni_R. As for the authors' bioinformatics: Normalization of each sample was performed by random selection of 1 million high-quality reads, each carrying a distinct molecular identifier. Reads with shared molecular identifiers were discarded instead of being binned into consensus sequences. MiTCR, with a Q25 quality threshold and the strictest error-elimination algorithm, was used for CDR3 identification, clonotype clustering and error correction. A nonparametric unseen species model using Euler transformation provided a lower-bound estimate of total TCR beta diversity. TCRdb itself trimmed the public reads at Q25 with fastp, ran MiXCR and retained productive beta chains. Each entry is one CDR3 protein sequence, shown with its most common DNA and genes. What appears here as the V and J calls and clone size reflects TCRdb's work, not the paper's. A total of around 580,000 distinct CDR3 sequences appear in this sample, roughly 48% of them only once. Roughly 24% of the sample goes to the ten largest clones.

There are 14 amino acids in the CDR3, from cysteine to phenylalanine inclusive. Only the CDR3 part of the read is kept: 42 bases, read in frame from the first base. V is pruned by 6 bases and J by 4 bases, leaving 6 bases of the junction without a gene match. Donors were about 36 systemically healthy Caucasian individuals from Russia aged roughly 6 to 100 years. Each donor gave ten milliliters of peripheral blood, drawn into EDTA-treated Vacutainer tubes. Ficoll-Paque density-gradient centrifugation was used to isolate PBMCs, with at least 6.5 million per sample. Total RNA was extracted from PBMCs with Trizol reagent, with at least 6 micrograms obtained per sample. For every donor, flow cytometry on a PBMC aliquot measured the percentage of naive CD45RAhigh/CD27high T cells.

The sequence was obtained from a man older than 75 in good health. The chain is encoded by TRBV12-3 or TRBV12-4 joined to TRBJ2-5, with 9 middle bases fitting TRBD1. The sequenced material came from blood. The nucleotide sequence is TGTGCCAGCAGGGCCGGGACAGGGAGAGAGACCCAGTACTTC. The resulting protein is CASRAGTGRETQYF.